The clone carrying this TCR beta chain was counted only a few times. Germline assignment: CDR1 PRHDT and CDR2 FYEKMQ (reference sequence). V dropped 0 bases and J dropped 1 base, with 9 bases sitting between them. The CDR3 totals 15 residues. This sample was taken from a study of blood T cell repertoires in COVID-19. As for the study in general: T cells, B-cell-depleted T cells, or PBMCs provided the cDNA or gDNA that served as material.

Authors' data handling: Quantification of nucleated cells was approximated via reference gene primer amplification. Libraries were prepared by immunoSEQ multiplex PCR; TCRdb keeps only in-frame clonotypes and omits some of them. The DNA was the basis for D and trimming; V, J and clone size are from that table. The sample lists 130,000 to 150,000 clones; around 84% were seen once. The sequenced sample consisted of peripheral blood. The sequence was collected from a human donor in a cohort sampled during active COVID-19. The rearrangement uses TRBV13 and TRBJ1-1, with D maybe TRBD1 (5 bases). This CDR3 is CASSLGERGNTEAFF. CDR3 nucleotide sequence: TGTGCCAGCAGCTTAGGAGAAAGGGGGAACACTGAAGCTTTCTTT.